This T cell receptor (beta chain) stems from a study of cytomegalovirus exposure and HLA in healthy donors. Study context: Clustering assigned roughly 81% of the approximately 400 genotyped donors to the Caucasian-associated ancestry cluster. Findings and limits, study-wide: A later analysis reportedly identified an Asian-associated ancestry cluster as carrying fewer N-insertions than the approximately 730-donor mean. Later examination showed HLA-associated TCR beta chains had greater clonal expansion than equally common others. Presence/absence analyses rested on an assumption that sequencing depth was roughly uniform across donors.

Use of 60 Vbeta and 13 Jbeta primers characterized the PCR. The data were produced by immunoSEQ multiplex PCR, yet TCRdb's version contains in-frame clones alone and is incomplete. The sample lists 85,000 to 100,000 clones, around three quarters occurring once. Worth noting for this clone: As yet, its antigen is unknown.

Germline V gene sequence: CDR1 MGHRA, CDR2 YSYEKL. The V end lost 4 bases, the J end lost 0 bases, and 12 bases lay between the germline ends. This CDR3 has 16 amino acids. The chain couples TRBV4-1 to TRBJ1-4; TRBD1 might be the D (6 bases). The clonotype was recovered from a male donor in good health and CMV-seropositive. Sequencing used PBMCs. CDR3 loop: CASSPRQAATNEKLFF. DNA of the CDR3: TGCGCCAGCAGCCCCAGACAGGCTGCAACTAATGAAAAACTGTTTTTT.